This TCR beta chain comes out of a study of T cells in localized non-small cell lung cancer. TCRdb's copy holds only in-frame clones and misses some; the assay was immunoSEQ multiplex PCR. The sample contains 75,000 to 85,000 clones, more than 75% of which appear only once. This specimen was peripheral blood, taken before any cancer treatment. The receptor was derived from a female donor older than 55 with stage I lung adenocarcinoma.

CDR3 amino acids: CASSLRRAGHEQYF. CDR3 nucleotides: TGTGCCAGCAGCTTGCGCAGGGCAGGGCACGAGCAGTACTTC. The J gene is TRBJ2-7, the V gene TRBV5-6; TRBD1 might be the D (5 bases). CDR1 is SGHDT, CDR2 YYEEEE, per germline. V was shortened by 1 base and J by 5 bases, with 13 bases between the two germline ends. CDR3 length equals 14 residues. Complete variable domain (other parts from reference TRBV5-6 and TRBJ2-7): DAGVTQSPTHLIKTRGQQVTLRCSPKSGHDTVSWYQQALGQGPQFIFQYYEEEERQRGNFPDRFSGHQFPNYSSELNVNALLLGDSALYLCASSLRRAGHEQYFGPGTRLTVT.